Sequencing of this T cell receptor (beta chain) was carried out in a study of T cell responses to AZD1222 COVID-19 vaccine. Sequencing used immunoSEQ multiplex PCR; TCRdb keeps in-frame clones, though not all of them. The sample holds 150,000 or so clones, around 93% seen once. This sequence originates from an adult who received the AZD1222 COVID-19 vaccine. Here the sequenced sample was peripheral blood, taken 28 days after the second AZD1222 dose.

CDR3 residues: CASRTDRDSGNTIYF. The CDR3 DNA follows: TGTGCCAGCAGGACAGACAGGGACTCTGGAAACACCATATATTTT. The rearrangement uses TRBV6-5 and TRBJ1-3; 7 nucleotides agree with TRBD1. This CDR3 has 15 amino acids. J lost 0 bases, V lost 6 bases, and 5 bases had no gene match. Per the germline V gene, CDR1 is MNHEY and CDR2 is SVGAGI.